These 29 T cell receptor beta chains share one sample of origin, sequenced in a study of blood T cells in healthy people across ages. It was with a sample-barcoded 5' primer and a J-beta primer mix that a second PCR of roughly 6 to 12 cycles was run. Each CDR3 protein is one row after TCRdb ran MiXCR on the 5' RACE reads. Of under 2,000,000 distinct CDR3 sequences in the sample, less than 50% are singletons; the top ten hold around 2.1%. The sequenced sample was blood. The receptors originated from a woman aged 40 to 50 in good health.

The rearrangement uses TRBV20-1 and TRBJ2-1; D gene uncertain. The CDR3 is made up of 11 amino acids. Germline CDR1 is DFQATT and CDR2 is SNEGSKA (reference sequence). V lost 0 bases and J lost 10, with 7 bases in between. The CDR3 sequence: CSARDLGEQFF. CDR3 DNA: TGCAGTGCTAGAGATCTGGGGGAGCAGTTCTTC.

The chain carries TRBV7-2 and TRBJ2-7, with 16 bases identical to TRBD2. The CDR3 length is 17 residues. J was trimmed by 2 bases and V by 4 bases; bases with no gene match: 5. Per the germline V gene, CDR1 is SGHTA and CDR2 is FQGNSA. CDR3 amino acids: CASSSQGLAGGTYEQYF. The CDR3 nucleotides read TGTGCCAGCAGCTCTCAGGGACTAGCGGGAGGGACCTACGAGCAGTACTTC. Together with reference TRBV7-2 and TRBJ2-7, the CDR3 gives the full variable domain: GAGVSQSPSNKVTEKGKDVELRCDPISGHTALYWYRQSLGQGLEFLIYFQGNSAPDKSGLPSDRFSAERTGGSVSTLTIQRTQQEDSAVYLCASSSQGLAGGTYEQYFGPGTRLTVT.

The CDR3 region has the DNA TGTGCCAGCAGTTTAGGGTACAGGGAGAGTGAAAAACTGTTTTTT. This gives the protein CASSLGYRESEKLFF. V and J are TRBV12-3 or TRBV12-4 and TRBJ1-4; the D gene is possibly TRBD1 (6 bases). The CDR3 runs 15 residues. V lost 1 base to trimming and J lost 7 bases, with 13 bases between them.

V and J are TRBV28 and TRBJ1-6; no firm D call. V shed 1 base and J shed 7 bases, with 5 bases lying between them. Germline CDR1 MDHEN, CDR2 SYDVKM. The CDR3 loop spans 13 amino acids. Here the CDR3 DNA reads TGTGCCAGCAGTTTATTACGGAATTCACCCCTCCACTTT. It specifies CASSLLRNSPLHF.

This clonotype was counted once. The chain couples TRBV12-5 to TRBJ1-5; D is ambiguous. CDR1 and CDR2 from the germline V gene are LGHNT and FRNRAP. The CDR3 is 13 amino acids. Trimming left V 1 base short and J 8 bases short, with 9 bases between. In DNA, the CDR3 is TGTGCTAGTGGTTTGGGGGGAGGGAAGCCCCAGCATTTT. It specifies CASGLGGGKPQHF.

This clonotype has a handful of counts. The V and J genes are TRBV20-1 and TRBJ2-1; tentative D call: TRBD2 (6 bases). This CDR3 region has 14 residues. Germline V gene data show CDR1 as DFQATT and CDR2 as SNEGSKA (reference sequence). Deletions cut 2 bases from V and 4 bases from J, with 12 bases between. The CDR3 spells CSARPGLVYNEQFF. In nucleotides, the CDR3 is TGCAGTGCTAGACCGGGACTGGTTTACAATGAGCAGTTCTTC.

The V and J genes are TRBV19 and TRBJ1-6; no firm D call. This CDR3 has 13 residues. V was cut by 5 bases and J by 8 bases, with 10 bases left in between. Per germline, CDR1 LNHDA and CDR2 SQIVND (reference sequence). The CDR3 loop reads CASSSDGDSPLHF. CDR3 in DNA: TGTGCCAGTAGTTCGGACGGAGATTCACCCCTCCACTTT.

V and J are TRBV10-3 and TRBJ2-7, with TRBD2 as a possible D gene (6 bases). This CDR3 has 16 residues. The V end lost 8 bases, the J end lost 6 bases, and 26 bases lay between the germline ends. CDR1 is ENHRY, CDR2 SYGVKD, per germline. The CDR3: CAISLVGGTDLSEQYF. The DNA for the CDR3 is TGTGCCATCTCCCTAGTGGGCGGGACGGACCTCTCCGAGCAGTACTTC.

The chain recombines TRBV4-3 with TRBJ1-2; a possible D gene is TRBD1 (5 bases). V dropped 6 bases and J dropped 4 bases, with 15 bases sitting between them. Germline CDR1 LGHNA, CDR2 YSLEER. There are 14 residues in the CDR3. CDR3 amino acids: CASREGTGSYGYTF. The CDR3 DNA sequence: TGCGCCAGCAGAGAAGGAACAGGCAGCTATGGCTACACCTTC.

The chain employs TRBV4-1 and TRBJ2-7; D possibly corresponds to TRBD2 (6 bases). V lost 2 bases to trimming and J lost 1 base, with 12 bases between them. Germline V gives CDR1 MGHRA, CDR2 YSYEKL. The CDR3 length is 15 residues. The CDR3 nucleotides read TGCGCCAGCAGCCAACCGGGAGAGCTATCCTACGAGCAGTACTTC. Translated: CASSQPGELSYEQYF.

This clonotype was counted many times. The V call is TRBV27, the J call TRBJ2-5; 8 bases fit TRBD2. The V segment lost 8 bases and the J segment 4 bases; nucleotides outside the gene matches: 6. The CDR3 consists of 13 residues. The V gene's germline CDR1 is MNHEY and CDR2 SMNVEV (reference sequence). CDR3 DNA: TGTGCCAGCTCCGATAGCGGGGCAGAGACCCAGTACTTC. Encoded protein: CASSDSGAETQYF.

The V gene is TRBV4-3, the J gene TRBJ2-1; possibly TRBD1 for D (6 bases). V was shortened by 0 bases and J by 3 bases, with 12 bases between the two germline ends. Germline values: CDR1 LGHNA, CDR2 YSLEER. This CDR3 spans 16 amino acids. CDR3 in DNA: TGCGCCAGCAGCCAAGATACAAGGGGGAGCTACAATGAGCAGTTCTTC. It specifies CASSQDTRGSYNEQFF.

The CDR3 is CASSLSGAFRETQFF. The CDR3 nucleotides read TGTGCCAGCAGCCTTAGCGGGGCGTTCCGAGAGACCCAGTTCTTC. The V and J genes are TRBV27 and TRBJ2-1; 8 nucleotides agree with TRBD2. Germline V gene lookup returns CDR1 MNHEY and CDR2 SMNVEV (reference sequence). The CDR3 consists of 15 residues. Trimming removed 6 bases from V and 13 bases from J; junction bases left unmatched: 17.

The rearrangement uses TRBV6-4 and TRBJ2-2; 9 bases agree with TRBD2. Germline loops: CDR1 MRHNA, CDR2 SNTAGT. The CDR3 covers 14 residues. Trimming cost V 6 bases and J 3 bases; bases outside gene matches: 2. The CDR3 region is CASRERGDTGELFF. The DNA for the CDR3 is TGTGCCAGCAGGGAGCGGGGGGACACCGGGGAGCTGTTTTTT.

The chain combines TRBV24-1 with TRBJ2-2; D unclear. Deletions cut 3 bases from V and 0 bases from J, with 10 bases between. The CDR3 extends over 16 amino acids. Germline values: CDR1 KGHDR, CDR2 SFDVKD. The CDR3 coding sequence is TGTGCCACCAGTGATAGGACCGTTGCGAACACCGGGGAGCTGTTTTTT. Amino acids: CATSDRTVANTGELFF.

The V call is TRBV5-1, the J call TRBJ2-1, with 8 bases lining up with TRBD2. Per germline, CDR1 SGHRS and CDR2 YFSETQ. Losses at the gene ends were 4 bases for V and 10 bases for J; bases not matched to a gene: 16. The CDR3 has 16 residues. The CDR3 spells CASSPLRGGPLGEQFF. The DNA of the CDR3 is TGCGCCAGCAGCCCCCTTCGGGGGGGCCCCTTGGGGGAGCAGTTCTTC.

The chain employs TRBV7-8 and TRBJ2-3, with 8 bases that match TRBD2. From germline, CDR1 is SGHVS and CDR2 FQNEAQ. CDR3 size: 17 residues. Germline trimming cut 5 bases from V and 5 bases from J; bases unmatched to any gene: 15. CDR3 DNA: TGTGCCAGCAGCCCCCCCGACCTAGCGGGCCTAATAGATACGCAGTATTTT. Translation gives CASSPPDLAGLIDTQYF.

To note about this clonotype: Its ends do not fully match the called genes, so a read error is possible. V is TRBV28 and J is TRBJ1-5, with TRBD1 as a possible D gene (5 bases). The germline V gene has CDR1 MDHEN and CDR2 SYDVKM. The CDR3 consists of 14 residues. In DNA form, the CDR3 reads TGTGCCAGCAGCTTATTCGGGAGGGGTTGGCCCCAGCATTTT. This codes for CASSLFGRGWPQHF.

This clonotype was seen only a few times. This chain links TRBV9 with TRBJ2-1, with a tentative D call TRBD1 (5 bases). Germline-derived CDR1 and CDR2 are SGDLS and YYNGEE. The V end lost 0 bases, the J end lost 8 bases, and 15 bases lay between the germline ends. This CDR3 spans 15 amino acids. The CDR3 coding sequence is TGTGCCAGCAGCGTAGGGAGTAGCAGGGTGGATGAGCAGTTCTTC. This codes for CASSVGSSRVDEQFF. Using reference TRBV9 and TRBJ2-1 for the parts outside the CDR3, the full variable domain is DSGVTQTPKHLITATGQRVTLRCSPRSGDLSVYWYQQSLDQGLQFLIQYYNGEERAKGNILERFSAQQFPDLHSELNLSSLELGDSALYFCASSVGSSRVDEQFFGPGTRLTVL.

This clonotype appeared a single time. V gene TRBV20-1 combines with J gene TRBJ2-1; 8 bases map to TRBD1. The germline V gene encodes CDR1 DFQATT and CDR2 SNEGSKA (reference sequence). There are 16 residues in the CDR3. Trimming cost V 0 bases and J 3 bases; bases outside gene matches: 7. This CDR3 reads CSARDLARGLYNEQFF. CDR3 in DNA: TGCAGTGCTAGAGATCTGGCCAGGGGGCTCTACAATGAGCAGTTCTTC.

Comments on this clonotype: Germline and junction disagree at one end, which may indicate a read error. The V gene is TRBV20-1, the J gene TRBJ1-5; 9 bases agree with TRBD1. The germline CDR1 and CDR2 sequences are DFQATT and SNEGSKA (reference sequence). The CDR3 length is 16 residues. In DNA, the CDR3 is TGCAGTGCTAGAGCCCGGACAGGGGCGGGCAACCAGCCCCAGCATTTT. Translated, it gives CSARARTGAGNQPQHF.

V is TRBV9 and J is TRBJ2-4; 10 nucleotides match TRBD1. This CDR3 has 14 amino acids. Germline V gene sequence: CDR1 SGDLS, CDR2 YYNGEE. V trimming: 0 bases; J trimming: 8 bases; junction bases outside the gene matches: 2. CDR3 DNA sequence: TGTGCCAGCAGCGTAGGGACAGGGGGTGACATTCAGTACTTC. This sequence encodes CASSVGTGGDIQYF.

As concerns this clonotype: One junction end disagrees with the germline gene, perhaps due to a read error. V gene TRBV4-2 combines with J gene TRBJ1-2, with TRBD1 matching 7 bases. Per the germline V gene, CDR1 is LGHNA and CDR2 is YNFKEQ. The CDR3 runs 16 residues. This CDR3 reads CASSTGEGDTNYGCTF. The CDR3 coding sequence is TGTGCCAGCAGCACAGGGGAGGGGGATACTAACTATGGCTGCACCTTC.

The J gene is TRBJ2-1, the V gene TRBV6-4; D possibly corresponds to TRBD1 (6 bases). The V gene lost 8 bases and the J gene lost 7 bases, with 15 bases spanning the gap. The length of the CDR3 is 13 residues. Germline V lookup: CDR1 MRHNA, CDR2 SNTAGT. In DNA, the CDR3 is TGTGCCAGCTCAACAGGGATTGGGAATGAGCAGTTCTTC. Translating gives CASSTGIGNEQFF.

This chain connects TRBV19 to TRBJ1-5; no clear D. Trimming pared 3 bases from V and 1 base from J, leaving 10 bases between. CDR3 length: 15 residues. Germline V CDR1 and CDR2: LNHDA, SQIVND (reference sequence). CDR3 in DNA: TGTGCCAGTAGTATCGTCAGATTGAGCAATCAGCCCCAGCATTTT. This sequence encodes CASSIVRLSNQPQHF.

V gene TRBV3-1 combines with J gene TRBJ1-6; D remains unclear. The CDR3 is 16 amino acids. Per germline, CDR1 LGHDT and CDR2 YNNKEL (reference sequence). The V gene lost 1 base and the J gene lost 7 bases, with 14 bases spanning the gap. CDR3 bases: TGTGCCAGCAGCCAAGTGCCCCTCCCGTTGAATTCACCCCTCCACTTT. Amino acids: CASSQVPLPLNSPLHF.

As to this clonotype: Sequence at one end of the junction differs from germline and may be a read error. The V call is TRBV7-2, the J call TRBJ2-6; D possibly corresponds to TRBD2 (6 bases). The CDR3 has 17 amino acids. Germline CDR1 reads SGHTA; CDR2 reads FQGNSA. The CDR3 DNA is TGTGCCAGCAGCTTAGCAGGAGGGTACTCTGGGGCCAACGTTCTGACTTTC. Its translation is CASSLAGGYSGANVLTF. Full variable domain (missing parts from reference TRBV7-2 and TRBJ2-6): GAGVSQSPSNKVTEKGKDVELRCDPISGHTALYWYRQSLGQGLEFLIYFQGNSAPDKSGLPSDRFSAERTGGSVSTLTIQRTQQEDSAVYLCASSLAGGYSGANVLTFGAGSRLTVL.

Remarks on this clonotype: In this CDR3 the conserved last residue, phenylalanine or tryptophan, is missing, so a read error is likely. J is TRBJ2-4 and V is TRBV16; D may be TRBD2 (6 bases). The end of the DNA is better explained by TRBJ2-7, so the J call may be wrong. CDR3 size: 13 residues. Germline lookup yields CDR1 KGHSY and CDR2 FQNENV. The CDR3: CACSQGGDHEQYS. The CDR3 DNA sequence: TGTGCCTGCAGCCAAGGAGGGGACCACGAGCAGTACTCC.

This chain uses TRBV11-3 with TRBJ2-2; D remains unclear. This CDR3 has 13 amino acids. CDR1 SGHNT and CDR2 YENEEA come from the germline V gene. V lost 1 base and J 6 bases, leaving 6 bases between the germline ends. CDR3 loop: CASSLGNPGELFF. Here the CDR3 DNA reads TGTGCCAGCAGCTTAGGCAACCCCGGGGAGCTGTTTTTT.